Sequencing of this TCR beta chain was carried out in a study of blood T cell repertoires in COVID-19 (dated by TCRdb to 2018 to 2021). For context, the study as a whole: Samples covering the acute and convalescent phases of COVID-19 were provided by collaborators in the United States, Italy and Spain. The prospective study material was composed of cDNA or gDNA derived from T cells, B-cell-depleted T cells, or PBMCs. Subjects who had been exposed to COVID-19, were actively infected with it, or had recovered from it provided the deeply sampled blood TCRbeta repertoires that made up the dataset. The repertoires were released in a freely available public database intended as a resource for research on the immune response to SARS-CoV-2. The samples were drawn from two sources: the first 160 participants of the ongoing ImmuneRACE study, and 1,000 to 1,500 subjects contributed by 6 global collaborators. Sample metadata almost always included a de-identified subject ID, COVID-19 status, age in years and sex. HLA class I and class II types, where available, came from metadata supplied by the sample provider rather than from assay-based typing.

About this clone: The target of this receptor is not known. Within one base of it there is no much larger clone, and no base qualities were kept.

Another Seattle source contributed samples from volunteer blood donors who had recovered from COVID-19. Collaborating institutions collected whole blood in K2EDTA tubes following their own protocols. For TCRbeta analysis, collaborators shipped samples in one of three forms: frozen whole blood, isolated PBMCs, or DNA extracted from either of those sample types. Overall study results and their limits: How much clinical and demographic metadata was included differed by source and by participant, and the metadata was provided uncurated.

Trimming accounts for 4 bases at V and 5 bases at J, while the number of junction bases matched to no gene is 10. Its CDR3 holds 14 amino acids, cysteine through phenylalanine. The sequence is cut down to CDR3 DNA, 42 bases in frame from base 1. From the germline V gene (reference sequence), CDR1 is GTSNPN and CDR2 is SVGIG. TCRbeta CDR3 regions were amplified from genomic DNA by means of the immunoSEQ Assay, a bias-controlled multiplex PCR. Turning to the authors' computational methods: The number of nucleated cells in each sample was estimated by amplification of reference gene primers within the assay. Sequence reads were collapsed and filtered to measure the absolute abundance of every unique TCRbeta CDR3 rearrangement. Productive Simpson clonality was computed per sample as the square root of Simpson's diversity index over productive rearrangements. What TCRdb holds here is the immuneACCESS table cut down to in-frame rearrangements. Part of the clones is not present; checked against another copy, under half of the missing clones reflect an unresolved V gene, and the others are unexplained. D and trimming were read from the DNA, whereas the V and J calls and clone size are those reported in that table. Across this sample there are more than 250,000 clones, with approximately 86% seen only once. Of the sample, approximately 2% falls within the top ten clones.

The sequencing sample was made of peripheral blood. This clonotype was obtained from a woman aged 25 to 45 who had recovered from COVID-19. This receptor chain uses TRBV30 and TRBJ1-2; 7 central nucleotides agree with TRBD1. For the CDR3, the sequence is CAWKPETGIYGYTF. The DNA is TGTGCCTGGAAGCCCGAGACAGGGATATATGGCTACACCTTC.